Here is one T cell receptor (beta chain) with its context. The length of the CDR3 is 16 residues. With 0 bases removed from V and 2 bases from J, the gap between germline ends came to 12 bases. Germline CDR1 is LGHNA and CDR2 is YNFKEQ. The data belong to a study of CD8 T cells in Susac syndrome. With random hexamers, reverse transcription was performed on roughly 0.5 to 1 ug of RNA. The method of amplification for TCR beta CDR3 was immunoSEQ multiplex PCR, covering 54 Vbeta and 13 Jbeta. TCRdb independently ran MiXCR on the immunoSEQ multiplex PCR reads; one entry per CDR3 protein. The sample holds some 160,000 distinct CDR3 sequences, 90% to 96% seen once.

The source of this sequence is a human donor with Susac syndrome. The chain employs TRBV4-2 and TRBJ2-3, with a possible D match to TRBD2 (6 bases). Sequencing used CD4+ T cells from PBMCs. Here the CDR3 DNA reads TGTGCCAGCAGCCAAGATCTTCGCGGGGACACAGATACGCAGTATTTT. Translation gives CASSQDLRGDTDTQYF.